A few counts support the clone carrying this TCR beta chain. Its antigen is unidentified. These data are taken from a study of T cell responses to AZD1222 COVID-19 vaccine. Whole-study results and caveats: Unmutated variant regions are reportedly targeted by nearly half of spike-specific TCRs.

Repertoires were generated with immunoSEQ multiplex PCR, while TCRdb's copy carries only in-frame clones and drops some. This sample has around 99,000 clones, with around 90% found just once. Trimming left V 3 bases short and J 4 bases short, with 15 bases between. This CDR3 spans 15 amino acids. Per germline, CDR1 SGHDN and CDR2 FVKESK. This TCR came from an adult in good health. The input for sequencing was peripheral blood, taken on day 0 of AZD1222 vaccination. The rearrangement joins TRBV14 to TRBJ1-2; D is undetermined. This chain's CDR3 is CASSQGGNTGYGYTF. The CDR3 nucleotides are TGTGCCAGCAGCCAGGGAGGGAACACGGGCTATGGCTACACCTTC.